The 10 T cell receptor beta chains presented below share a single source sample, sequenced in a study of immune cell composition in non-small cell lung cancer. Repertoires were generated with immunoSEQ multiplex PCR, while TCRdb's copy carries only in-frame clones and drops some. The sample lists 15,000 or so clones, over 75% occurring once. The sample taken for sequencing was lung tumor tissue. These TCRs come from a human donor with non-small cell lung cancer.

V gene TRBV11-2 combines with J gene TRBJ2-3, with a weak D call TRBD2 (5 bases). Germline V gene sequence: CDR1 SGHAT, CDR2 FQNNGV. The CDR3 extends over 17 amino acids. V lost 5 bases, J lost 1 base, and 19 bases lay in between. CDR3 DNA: TGTGCCAGCAGCCCGGGGAGAAGCGGTGCTGGCACAGATACGCAGTATTTT. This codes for CASSPGRSGAGTDTQYF.

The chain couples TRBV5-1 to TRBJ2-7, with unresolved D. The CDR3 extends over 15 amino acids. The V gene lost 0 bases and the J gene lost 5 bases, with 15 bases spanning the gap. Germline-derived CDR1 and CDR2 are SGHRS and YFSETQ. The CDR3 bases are TGCGCCAGCAGCTTGGTCCCAAGCCCCGAGGACGAGCAGTACTTC. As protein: CASSLVPSPEDEQYF.

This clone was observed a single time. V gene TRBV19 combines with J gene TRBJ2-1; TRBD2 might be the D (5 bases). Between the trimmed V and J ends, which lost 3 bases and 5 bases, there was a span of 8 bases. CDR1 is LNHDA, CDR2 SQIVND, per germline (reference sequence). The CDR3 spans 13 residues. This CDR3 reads CASSMDWDNEQFF. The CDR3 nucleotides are TGTGCCAGTAGTATGGACTGGGACAATGAGCAGTTCTTC.

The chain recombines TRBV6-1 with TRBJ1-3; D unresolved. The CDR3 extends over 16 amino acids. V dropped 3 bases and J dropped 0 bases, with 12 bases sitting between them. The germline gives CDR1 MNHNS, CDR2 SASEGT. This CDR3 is CASSDPGVPSGNTIYF. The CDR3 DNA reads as TGTGCCAGCAGTGATCCAGGAGTCCCCTCTGGAAACACCATATATTTT.

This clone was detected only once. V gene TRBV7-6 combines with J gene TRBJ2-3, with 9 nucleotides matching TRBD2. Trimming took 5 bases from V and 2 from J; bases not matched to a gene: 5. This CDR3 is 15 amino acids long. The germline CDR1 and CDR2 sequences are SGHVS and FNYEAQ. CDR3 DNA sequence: TGTGCCAGCAGCCCGACTAGCGGTGTCACAGATACGCAGTATTTT. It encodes CASSPTSGVTDTQYF.

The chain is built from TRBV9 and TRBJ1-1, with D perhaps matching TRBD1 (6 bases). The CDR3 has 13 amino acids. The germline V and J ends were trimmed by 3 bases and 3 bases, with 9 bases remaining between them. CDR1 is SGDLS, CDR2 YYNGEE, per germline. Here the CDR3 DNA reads TGTGCCAGCAGCGCTACAGGGTACACTGAAGCTTTCTTT. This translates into CASSATGYTEAFF. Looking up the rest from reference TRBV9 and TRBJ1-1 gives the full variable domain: DSGVTQTPKHLITATGQRVTLRCSPRSGDLSVYWYQQSLDQGLQFLIQYYNGEERAKGNILERFSAQQFPDLHSELNLSSLELGDSALYFCASSATGYTEAFFGQGTRLTVV.

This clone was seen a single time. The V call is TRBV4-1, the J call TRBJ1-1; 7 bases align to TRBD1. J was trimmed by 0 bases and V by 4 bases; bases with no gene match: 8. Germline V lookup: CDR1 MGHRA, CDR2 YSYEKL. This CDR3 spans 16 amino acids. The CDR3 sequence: CASSLRSGGLNTEAFF. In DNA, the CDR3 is TGCGCCAGCAGCCTACGGTCAGGGGGTTTGAACACTGAAGCTTTCTTT.

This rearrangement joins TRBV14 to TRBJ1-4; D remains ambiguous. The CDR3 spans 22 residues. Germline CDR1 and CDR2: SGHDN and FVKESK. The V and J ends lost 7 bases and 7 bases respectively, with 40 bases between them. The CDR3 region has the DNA TGTGCCAGCAACCGAACCTTGTGGCTTTACCCTTTAGTGCCAAGCCTCCGTGAAAAACTGTTTTTT. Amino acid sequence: CASNRTLWLYPLVPSLREKLFF.

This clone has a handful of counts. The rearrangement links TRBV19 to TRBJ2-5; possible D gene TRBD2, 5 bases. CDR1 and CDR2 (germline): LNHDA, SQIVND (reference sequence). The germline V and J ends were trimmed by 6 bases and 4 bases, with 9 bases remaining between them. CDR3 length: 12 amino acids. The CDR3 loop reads CASRQSGETQYF. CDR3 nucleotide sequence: TGTGCCAGTAGACAAAGCGGAGAGACCCAGTACTTC. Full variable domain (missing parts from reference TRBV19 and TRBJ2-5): DGGITQSPKYLFRKEGQNVTLSCEQNLNHDAMYWYRQDPGQGLRLIYYSQIVNDFQKGDIAEGYSVSREKKESFPLTVTSAQKNPTAFYLCASRQSGETQYFGPGTRLLVL.

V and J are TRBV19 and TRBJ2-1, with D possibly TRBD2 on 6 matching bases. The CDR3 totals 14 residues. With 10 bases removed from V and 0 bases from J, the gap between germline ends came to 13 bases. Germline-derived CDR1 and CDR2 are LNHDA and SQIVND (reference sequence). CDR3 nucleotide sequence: TGTGCCACTTACCCCGGGAGCTCCTACAATGAGCAGTTCTTC. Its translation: CATYPGSSYNEQFF.